Below, one TCR beta chain is given with its context. The antigen remains unidentified. The sample belongs to a study of T cell responses to AZD1222 COVID-19 vaccine. Study at large: Pooled together were second doses at about 4 or about 12 weeks. Study-wide results and limits: The study found Spike-specific TCR breadth and depth rose after two AZD1222 doses. Baseline seropositivity occurred in only a handful of AZD1222 recipients. Every sample of the repertoires postdated the peak T cell response.

Produced via immunoSEQ multiplex PCR; TCRdb's table is partial and in-frame only. Of some 110,000 clones listed, roughly 92% are singletons. Germline CDR1 is KGHSH and CDR2 is LQKENI. Trimming took 6 bases from V and 1 from J, leaving 16 bases between them. This CDR3 is 15 amino acids long. Specimen: peripheral blood, collected on day 0 of AZD1222 vaccination. This chain uses TRBV18 with TRBJ2-7; a weak D match, TRBD1 (6 bases). The clonotype comes from an adult in good health. This CDR3 reads CASSPRGALSYEQYF. The DNA for the CDR3 is TGTGCCAGCTCGCCCAGGGGAGCACTTTCCTACGAGCAGTACTTC.